The 17 T cell receptor beta chains below were found in one sample sequenced in a study of blood T cell repertoires in COVID-19. Produced via immunoSEQ multiplex PCR; TCRdb's table is partial and in-frame only. The repertoire holds tens of thousands of clones, about nine tenths seen once, with around 9.9% in the top ten. Material for sequencing was peripheral blood. The receptors here all came from a man aged 65 to 85 with active or convalescent COVID-19.

This clone is medium-sized by share. The chain recombines TRBV5-6 with TRBJ1-2; the match to TRBD1 covers 7 bases. There are 16 residues in the CDR3. Trimming cost V 1 base and J 8 bases; bases outside gene matches: 14. Germline CDR1 is SGHDT and CDR2 is YYEEEE. Here the CDR3 DNA reads TGTGCCAGCAGCTTGTGGTCGTCCTGGGACAGAGACGGCTACACCTTC. Encoded protein: CASSLWSSWDRDGYTF.

J is TRBJ2-1 and V is TRBV4-3, with 11 bases lining up with TRBD2. From germline, CDR1 is LGHNA and CDR2 YSLEER. V gave up 1 base and J gave up 6 bases; unmatched junction bases: 2. This CDR3 comprises 15 residues. The CDR3 protein is CASSQGLAGINEQFF. The CDR3 bases are TGCGCCAGCAGCCAAGGACTAGCGGGAATCAATGAGCAGTTCTTC.

This chain connects TRBV28 to TRBJ1-1; D perhaps matches TRBD1 (5 bases). The CDR3 extends over 15 amino acids. V was pared by 3 bases and J by 1 base, with 12 bases between. Looked up from germline, CDR1 is MDHEN and CDR2 is SYDVKM. The CDR3, as DNA: TGTGCCAGCAGTTTGGCGGGGGGAACGAACACTGAAGCTTTCTTT. It encodes CASSLAGGTNTEAFF.

V gene TRBV6-5 combines with J gene TRBJ1-1; TRBD1 aligns across 11 bases. The CDR3 is 15 residues long. Looked up from germline, CDR1 is MNHEY and CDR2 is SVGAGI. Losses at the gene ends were 6 bases for V and 5 bases for J; bases not matched to a gene: 8. CDR3 sequence reads: CASSLLDRGLTEAFF. Written as DNA, the CDR3 is TGTGCCAGCAGCCTCCTGGACAGGGGGCTTACTGAAGCTTTCTTT.

This clone was seen a few times. The V call is TRBV7-9, the J call TRBJ2-7; no clear D. The CDR3 is 11 amino acids. Trimming stripped 2 bases from V and 5 bases from J, with 4 bases between. Looked up from germline, CDR1 is SEHNR and CDR2 is FQNEAQ (reference sequence). Here the CDR3 DNA reads TGTGCCAGCAGCTTATCTAACGAGCAGTACTTC. Residues: CASSLSNEQYF.

This clone was seen only once. The V call is TRBV28, the J call TRBJ1-6; 7 nucleotides line up with TRBD1. The CDR3 covers 17 residues. The V and J ends lost 2 bases and 7 bases, in that order; junction bases with no gene match: 11. Germline assignment: CDR1 MDHEN and CDR2 SYDVKM. The CDR3 DNA reads TGTGCCAGCAGTTTACGAGTGTCAGGGGGGCACAATTCACCCCTCCACTTT. As protein: CASSLRVSGGHNSPLHF.

The chain is built from TRBV19 and TRBJ2-2, with D unresolved. Per germline, CDR1 LNHDA and CDR2 SQIVND (reference sequence). V was clipped by 3 bases and J by 7 bases, with 12 bases between them. This CDR3 comprises 14 residues. The CDR3 sequence is CASSMTLQIGELFF. As DNA, the CDR3 is TGTGCCAGTAGTATGACCCTACAGATCGGGGAGCTGTTTTTT.

This clone was counted only a few times. CDR3 sequence (DNA): TGTGCCAGCAGTTTAACAGGGGGGAATCAGCCCCAGCATTTT. This sequence encodes CASSLTGGNQPQHF. V gene TRBV28 combines with J gene TRBJ1-5; 8 bases are shared with TRBD1. The V gene end was trimmed by 2 bases and the J gene end by 4 bases; junction bases not matched to a gene: 1. Germline V lookup: CDR1 MDHEN, CDR2 SYDVKM. The CDR3 sequence is 14 residues long. Filled out from reference TRBV28 and TRBJ1-5, the complete variable domain reads DVKVTQSSRYLVKRTGEKVFLECVQDMDHENMFWYRQDPGLGLRLIYFSYDVKMKEKGDIPEGYSVSREKKERFSLILESASTNQTSMYLCASSLTGGNQPQHFGDGTRLSIL.

This clone was observed once. V is TRBV4-2 and J is TRBJ1-1; D not resolved. Germline-derived CDR1 and CDR2 are LGHNA and YNFKEQ. This CDR3 has 14 residues. The V end was cut by 1 base, the J end by 0 bases, with 6 bases between. CDR3: CASSQAPVNTEAFF. The CDR3 DNA reads TGTGCCAGCAGCCAAGCCCCAGTGAACACTGAAGCTTTCTTT.

The table lists this clone with a count of one. The chain is built from TRBV28 and TRBJ1-3, with unresolved D. Germline loops: CDR1 MDHEN, CDR2 SYDVKM. Trimming stripped 3 bases from V and 1 base from J, with 13 bases between. This CDR3 has 16 amino acids. The DNA of the CDR3 is TGTGCCAGCAGTTTCCCCGGGGTTAGGTCTGGAAACACCATATATTTT. It specifies CASSFPGVRSGNTIYF.

V gene TRBV28 combines with J gene TRBJ1-4; 10 bases fit TRBD1. Germline V gene sequence: CDR1 MDHEN, CDR2 SYDVKM. Trimming took 7 bases from V and 7 from J; bases not matched to a gene: 9. The CDR3 is made up of 15 amino acids. DNA for the CDR3: TGTGCCAGCAACCCCTCGGGGGACAGGGGTGAAAAACTGTTTTTT. It yields the protein CASNPSGDRGEKLFF.

V and J are TRBV2 and TRBJ1-5; D is possibly TRBD1 (6 bases). This CDR3 contains 15 residues. V lost 0 bases, J lost 4 bases, and 10 bases lay in between. Germline CDR1 SNHLY, CDR2 FYNNEI. CDR3 residues: CASSEAGQINQPQHF. The CDR3 nucleotides read TGTGCCAGCAGTGAAGCTGGACAGATTAATCAGCCCCAGCATTTT.

This clone was detected a few times. The rearrangement joins TRBV5-4 to TRBJ2-3; D possibly corresponds to TRBD2 (6 bases). The V end lost 1 base, the J end lost 2 bases, and 8 bases lay between the germline ends. CDR1 and CDR2 from the germline V gene are SGHNT and YYREEE (reference sequence). The CDR3 extends over 14 amino acids. CDR3 sequence (DNA): TGTGCCAGCAGCTTGCGGAGGGACACAGATACGCAGTATTTT. Translating gives CASSLRRDTDTQYF.

The chain recombines TRBV25-1 with TRBJ2-2, with unresolved D. The V gene lost 7 bases and the J gene lost 0 bases, with 6 bases spanning the gap. Germline CDR1 reads MGHDK; CDR2 reads SYGVNS. The CDR3 consists of 13 residues. The CDR3, as DNA: TGTGCCAGCAAAAAGCCGAACACCGGGGAGCTGTTTTTT. It specifies CASKKPNTGELFF.

The chain links TRBV27 to TRBJ1-1, with D perhaps matching TRBD1 (5 bases). With 2 bases removed from V and 0 bases from J, the gap between germline ends came to 10 bases. In germline, CDR1 is MNHEY, CDR2 SMNVEV (reference sequence). The CDR3 totals 15 residues. CDR3 sequence reads: CASSLKGHLNTEAFF. CDR3 in DNA: TGTGCCAGCAGTTTAAAAGGACACTTGAACACTGAAGCTTTCTTT.

The chain employs TRBV2 and TRBJ2-1, with 10 bases aligning to TRBD2. CDR1 is SNHLY and CDR2 is FYNNEI in the germline V gene. This CDR3 comprises 15 residues. V lost 9 bases and J lost 9; bases outside the gene matches: 14. CDR3 sequence reads: CASRSGRANAAEQFF. The CDR3 DNA reads TGTGCCAGTAGGAGCGGGAGGGCCAACGCGGCTGAGCAGTTCTTC.

V usage is TRBV19 and J usage is TRBJ1-2; D possibly corresponds to TRBD1 (6 bases). This CDR3 region has 16 residues. Germline CDR1 reads LNHDA; CDR2 reads SQIVND (reference sequence). Trimming removed 4 bases from V and 0 bases from J, with 15 bases in between. The CDR3 region is CASSTGTNLANYGYTF. The CDR3 DNA sequence: TGTGCCAGTAGTACCGGGACAAATCTAGCTAACTATGGCTACACCTTC.